The rows below give T cell receptor beta chains drawn from one sample of a study of Ad26.COV2.S vaccination and SARS-CoV-2 variants. Libraries were prepared by immunoSEQ multiplex PCR; TCRdb keeps only in-frame clonotypes and omits some of them. The data show about 480,000 clones, roughly nine tenths seen once. This specimen was peripheral blood, taken in a trial of Ad26.COV2.S vaccine versus placebo. The receptors shown here come from a person between 18 and 59 years old who received the Ad26.COV2.S COVID-19 vaccine or a placebo. Each CDR3 is given with its conserved first and last residue. D genes are given only for firm matches. Clone size appears in some rows only: once, few, many, or a class for an expanded clone.

TRBV4-2	12	.	.	TRBJ1-1	TGTGCCAGCCGCGGGGAGGGGGTGGGCGCTTTCTTT	CASRGEGVGAFF
TRBV7-2	14	TRBD2	.	TRBJ2-7	TGTGCCAGCAGCTCGTGGACTAGCGGAACTGAGCAGTACTTC	CASSSWTSGTEQYF
TRBV2	12	TRBD1	.	TRBJ2-3	TGTGCCGGAAGGACAGGAGGTGATACGCAGTATTTT	CAGRTGGDTQYF
TRBV27	14	.	.	TRBJ1-5	TGTGCCAGCAGTTTATCGGGGGGCCGTGATGCCCAGCATTTT	CASSLSGGRDAQHF
TRBV7-3	15	TRBD2	once	TRBJ2-1	TGTGCCAGCAGCTTAAATCCTAGCGGCTACAATGAGCAGTTCTTC	CASSLNPSGYNEQFF
TRBV19	15	TRBD1	.	TRBJ2-7	TGTGCCAGTAGTATAACCCGGGACAGCAACTACGAGCAGTACTTC	CASSITRDSNYEQYF
TRBV29-1	13	TRBD2	.	TRBJ2-1	TGCAGCGTTGCGGCGGGAGGGTTTCATGAGCAGTTCTTC	CSVAAGGFHEQFF
TRBV2	17	TRBD1	.	TRBJ2-1	TGTGCCAGCAGTGGAGTCGGACAGGGCATCACCTACAATGAGCAGTTCTTC	CASSGVGQGITYNEQFF
TRBV6-2/TRBV6-3	15	.	few	TRBJ1-5	TGTGCCAGCAGTTTAAGCGTTCAGCGTAGTCAGCCCCAGCATTTT	CASSLSVQRSQPQHF
TRBV20-1	14	TRBD1	.	TRBJ2-7	TGCAGTGCTAGTAGGGACAGCCTACTGGCCGAGCAGTACTTC	CSASRDSLLAEQYF
TRBV28	14	TRBD1	.	TRBJ2-2	TGTGCCAGCAGTCGGGACAGGGTGATCGGGGAGCTGTTTTTT	CASSRDRVIGELFF
TRBV20-1	13	TRBD1	.	TRBJ1-2	TGCAGTGCTAGTACGGACAGGGACTATGGCTACACCTTC	CSASTDRDYGYTF
TRBV28	11	.	.	TRBJ1-2	TGTGCCAGCAGTCCAGGGAGGGGCTACACCTTC	CASSPGRGYTF
TRBV10-3	14	.	.	TRBJ2-7	TGTGCCATCAGTGAGTATCGGGACTCCTACGAGCAGTACTTC	CAISEYRDSYEQYF
TRBV5-4	14	.	once	TRBJ1-1	TGTGCCAGCAGCCACGGGGGCCCAAACACTGAAGCTTTCTTT	CASSHGGPNTEAFF
TRBV18	16	TRBD2	.	TRBJ2-5	TGTGCCAGCTCACCCAGACTAGCGGGCAACCAAGAGACCCAGTACTTC	CASSPRLAGNQETQYF
TRBV11-2	15	TRBD1	.	TRBJ2-5	TGTGCCAGCAGCTCCTACCGGGACAGGGCCTGGACCCAGTACTTC	CASSSYRDRAWTQYF
TRBV7-8	13	.	once	TRBJ2-2	TGTGCCGGGGGTGGAGTAGCAACCGGGGAGCTGTTTTTT	CAGGGVATGELFF
TRBV3-1/TRBV3-2	15	.	.	TRBJ2-7	TGTGCCAGCAGCCAAGCCCTCCGGGAACCCTACGAGCAGTACTTC	CASSQALREPYEQYF
TRBV6-5	15	.	.	TRBJ2-2	TGTGCCAGCAGTTACTCCGGGCAGTACACCGGGGAGCTGTTTTTT	CASSYSGQYTGELFF
TRBV5-6	15	TRBD1	.	TRBJ2-2	TGTGCCAGCAGCCCTCGACAGGGTGCAGGCGGGGAGCTGTTTTTT	CASSPRQGAGGELFF
TRBV28	15	.	.	TRBJ2-5	TGTGCCAGCAGTTTAAGGCAGGGGGGCTCGGAGACCCAGTACTTC	CASSLRQGGSETQYF
TRBV20-1	15	TRBD2	.	TRBJ2-2	TGCAGTGCTAGTCCCAGCGGGAGAGCGAGCGGGGAGCTGTTTTTT	CSASPSGRASGELFF
TRBV4-1	15	.	.	TRBJ2-1	TGCGCCAGCAGCCAAGGTCTTAGCGACTACAATGAGCAGTTCTTC	CASSQGLSDYNEQFF
TRBV28	14	.	.	TRBJ2-7	TGTGCCAGCAGTTTCCGGGGGCTTGCCTACGAGCAGTACTTC	CASSFRGLAYEQYF
TRBV6-1	13	.	.	TRBJ1-5	TGTGCCAGCAGTGATGACCGCCATCAGCCCCAGCATTTT	CASSDDRHQPQHF
TRBV28	14	TRBD1	.	TRBJ1-1	TGTGCCAGCAGTTCGACAGGGGGCCGGTCTGAAGCTTTCTTT	CASSSTGGRSEAFF
TRBV28	14	.	.	TRBJ2-2	TGTGCCAGCAGTTTCCCCGTAGGGTCCGGGGAGCTGTTTTTT	CASSFPVGSGELFF
TRBV7-9	13	.	.	TRBJ2-5	TGTGCCAGCAGCTTAGATGTTCAAGAGACCCAGTACTTC	CASSLDVQETQYF
TRBV4-1	18	.	.	TRBJ2-3	TGCGCCAGCAGCGCTGATCTGGACCGGACCTCAAGCACAGATACGCAGTATTTT	CASSADLDRTSSTDTQYF
TRBV7-2	17	TRBD2	.	TRBJ2-2	TGTGCCAGCAGCACCGACCCGAGACTAGCGGGGGCCGGGGAGCTGTTTTTT	CASSTDPRLAGAGELFF
TRBV29-1	14	.	.	TRBJ2-5	TGCAGCGTTGAGAAGGAGGGGTTGAGAGAGACCCAGTACTTC	CSVEKEGLRETQYF
TRBV28	14	.	.	TRBJ2-7	TGTGCCAGCAGTTTCTTGGTCGGACCCTACGAGCAGTACTTC	CASSFLVGPYEQYF
TRBV4-1	17	.	.	TRBJ1-6	TGCGCCAGCAGCCCCGACGCGGGGGCGCTCCGGTATTCACCCCTCCACTTT	CASSPDAGALRYSPLHF
TRBV6-2/TRBV6-3	17	.	.	TRBJ2-1	TGTGCCAGCAGTTACGACCGGGAGCCCCTCTCCTACAATGAGCAGTTCTTC	CASSYDREPLSYNEQFF
TRBV7-9	16	TRBD2	.	TRBJ2-2	TGTGCCAGCAGCCCCACTAGCGGATCGAACACCGGGGAGCTGTTTTTT	CASSPTSGSNTGELFF
TRBV6-6	12	.	once	TRBJ1-1	TGTGCCAGCAGTTATGAGCGCATAGAAGCTTTCTTT	CASSYERIEAFF
TRBV9	12	.	.	TRBJ1-2	TGTGCCAGCAGCGTAGGGTCTTATGGCTACACCTTC	CASSVGSYGYTF
TRBV11-2	17	.	.	TRBJ2-6	TGTGCCAGCAGCTCCCGGGTTCTTTCCTCTGGGGCCAACGTCCTGACTTTC	CASSSRVLSSGANVLTF
TRBV20-1	10	.	.	TRBJ2-3	TGCAGTGCTAGTATTGGTACGCAGTATTTT	CSASIGTQYF
TRBV5-4	14	.	.	TRBJ1-2	TGTGCCAGCAGCCCCCGGGGCGCTAACTATGGCTACACCTTC	CASSPRGANYGYTF
TRBV27	14	.	.	TRBJ1-5	TGTGCCAGCAGTTTTCGGGGGGCGGGTCAGCCCCAGCATTTT	CASSFRGAGQPQHF
TRBV5-1	16	.	.	TRBJ1-1	TGCGCCAGCAGCTTGGCCGTCGGGGTACCAAACACTGAAGCTTTCTTT	CASSLAVGVPNTEAFF
TRBV7-2	17	TRBD1	.	TRBJ2-2	TGTGCCAGCACCCAGCCGTGGGGTGGACAGGGGTCCGGGGAGCTGTTTTTT	CASTQPWGGQGSGELFF
TRBV19	14	.	.	TRBJ2-6	TGTGCCAGTAGTCAGGGGCACGGGGCCAACGTCCTGACTTTC	CASSQGHGANVLTF
TRBV15	13	.	few	TRBJ2-5	TGTGCCGCTCAGACGACAGGGAGGGAGACCCAGTACTTC	CAAQTTGRETQYF
TRBV30	11	.	.	TRBJ1-2	TGTGCCTGGAGTGCTGGGTATGGCTACACCTTC	CAWSAGYGYTF
TRBV7-9	15	.	.	TRBJ1-1	TGTGCCAGCAGCCAGACAGACAGTATGAACACTGAAGCTTTCTTT	CASSQTDSMNTEAFF
TRBV18	12	.	.	TRBJ2-2	TGTGCTACCGCCCGGGCGACCGGGGAGCTGTTTTTT	CATARATGELFF
TRBV12-3/TRBV12-4	11	.	many	TRBJ2-7	TGTGCCAGCAGTTCAGGCTACGAGCAGTACTTC	CASSSGYEQYF
TRBV24-1	15	TRBD1	.	TRBJ2-5	TGTGCCACCAGTGACACCGGGACAGGGTCAGAGACCCAGTACTTC	CATSDTGTGSETQYF
TRBV7-3	14	.	.	TRBJ2-7	TGTGCCAGCAGCTTAGGCGGGACCTCCTACGAGCAGTACTTC	CASSLGGTSYEQYF
TRBV2	15	.	.	TRBJ2-2	TGTGCCAGCAGGGCAAGCGGAGCGAACACCGGGGAGCTGTTTTTT	CASRASGANTGELFF
TRBV18	15	TRBD2	.	TRBJ2-2	TGTGCCAGCTCACCGACTAGCGGGAGGACCGGGGAGCTGTTTTTT	CASSPTSGRTGELFF
TRBV7-2	17	TRBD2	.	TRBJ2-7	TGTGCCAGCAGCTCCTCGGGACTAGCGGGAGAGCGGCACGAGCAGTACTTC	CASSSSGLAGERHEQYF
TRBV7-8	14	.	.	TRBJ1-2	TGTGCCAGCAGCTTAGCGCCGGGCAGCTATGGCTACACCTTC	CASSLAPGSYGYTF